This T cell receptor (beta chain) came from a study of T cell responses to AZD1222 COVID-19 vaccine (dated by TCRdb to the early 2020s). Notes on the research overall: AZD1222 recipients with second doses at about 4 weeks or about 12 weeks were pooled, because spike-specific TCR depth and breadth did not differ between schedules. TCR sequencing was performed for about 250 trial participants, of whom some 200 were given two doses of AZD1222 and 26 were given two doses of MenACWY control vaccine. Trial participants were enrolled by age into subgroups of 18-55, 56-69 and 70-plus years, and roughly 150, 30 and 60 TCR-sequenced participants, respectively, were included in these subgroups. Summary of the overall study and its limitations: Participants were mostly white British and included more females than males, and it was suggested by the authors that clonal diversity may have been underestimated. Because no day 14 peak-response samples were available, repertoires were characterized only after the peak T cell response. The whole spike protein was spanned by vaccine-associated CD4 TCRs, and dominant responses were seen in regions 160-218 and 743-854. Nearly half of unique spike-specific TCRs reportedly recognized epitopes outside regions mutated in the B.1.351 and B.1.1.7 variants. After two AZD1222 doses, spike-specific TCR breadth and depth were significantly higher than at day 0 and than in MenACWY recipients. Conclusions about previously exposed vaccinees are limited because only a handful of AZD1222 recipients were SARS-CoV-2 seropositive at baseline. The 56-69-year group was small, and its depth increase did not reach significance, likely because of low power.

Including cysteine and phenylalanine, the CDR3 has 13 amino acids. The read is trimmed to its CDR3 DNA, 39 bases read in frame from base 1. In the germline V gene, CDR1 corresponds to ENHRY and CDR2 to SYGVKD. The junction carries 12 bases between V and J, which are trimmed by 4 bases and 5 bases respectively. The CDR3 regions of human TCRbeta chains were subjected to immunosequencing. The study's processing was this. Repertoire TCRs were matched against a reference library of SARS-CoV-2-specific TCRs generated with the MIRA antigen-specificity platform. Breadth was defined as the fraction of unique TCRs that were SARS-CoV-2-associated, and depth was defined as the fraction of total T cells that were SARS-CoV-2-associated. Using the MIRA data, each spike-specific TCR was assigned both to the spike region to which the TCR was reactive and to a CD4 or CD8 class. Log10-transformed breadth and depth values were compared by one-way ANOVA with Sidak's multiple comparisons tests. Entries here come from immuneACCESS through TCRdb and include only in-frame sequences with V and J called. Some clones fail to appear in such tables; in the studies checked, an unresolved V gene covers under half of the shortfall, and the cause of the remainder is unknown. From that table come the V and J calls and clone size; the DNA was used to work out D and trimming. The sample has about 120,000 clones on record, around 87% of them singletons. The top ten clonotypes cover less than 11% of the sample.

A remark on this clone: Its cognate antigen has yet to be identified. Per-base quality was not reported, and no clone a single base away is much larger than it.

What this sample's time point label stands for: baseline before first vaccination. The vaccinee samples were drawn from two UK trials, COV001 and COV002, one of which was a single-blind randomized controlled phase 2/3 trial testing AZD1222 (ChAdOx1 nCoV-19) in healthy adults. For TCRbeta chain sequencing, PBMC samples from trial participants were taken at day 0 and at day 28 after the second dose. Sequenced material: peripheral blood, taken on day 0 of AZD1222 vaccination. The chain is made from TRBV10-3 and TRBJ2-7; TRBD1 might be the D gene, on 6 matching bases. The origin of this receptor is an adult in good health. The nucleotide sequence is TGTGCCATCAGTGCAGGGGTCAACAACGAGCAGTACTTC. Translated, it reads CAISAGVNNEQYF.